This paragraph reports one T cell receptor (beta chain). Sequencing used immunoSEQ multiplex PCR; TCRdb keeps in-frame clones, though not all of them. The table lists around 700,000 clones, approximately 90% of them singletons. This specimen comes from a study of blood T cell repertoires in COVID-19. This CDR3 comprises 13 residues. J lost 4 bases, V lost 5 bases, and 5 bases had no gene match. The V gene's germline CDR1 is GTSNPN and CDR2 SVGIG (reference sequence). The receptor's source is a woman aged 18 to 35 with acute or convalescent COVID-19. The chain employs TRBV30 and TRBJ1-5, with 7 bases matching TRBD1. The sequencing input was peripheral blood. CDR3 DNA sequence: TGTGCCTGGGGGGACAGCAAAAATCAGCCCCAGCATTTT. Protein product: CAWGDSKNQPQHF. The full variable domain, completed using reference TRBV30 and TRBJ1-5, is SQTIHQWPATLVQPVGSPLSLECTVEGTSNPNLYWYRQAAGRGLQLLFYSVGIGQISSEVPQNLSASRPQDRQFILSSKKLLLSDSGFYLCAWGDSKNQPQHFGDGTRLSIL.